Following are 32 T cell receptor beta chains from one sample sequenced in a study of T cell changes during pregnancy in multiple sclerosis. The data were produced by immunoSEQ multiplex PCR, yet TCRdb's version contains in-frame clones alone and is incomplete. Counted here are about 64,000 clones, approximately 91% occurring once; the ten biggest clones make up 1% to 1.5%. The material was peripheral blood, obtained in the second trimester of pregnancy. The receptors derive from a female donor with multiple sclerosis, enrolled in a pregnancy study.

This rearrangement joins TRBV6-5 to TRBJ2-7; D possibly corresponds to TRBD2 (6 bases). The ends were cut back, 6 bases at V and 7 bases at J, with 22 bases in the middle. Germline V CDR1 and CDR2: MNHEY, SVGAGI. The CDR3 has 15 amino acids. The CDR3 spells CASSRLPVGAGEQYF. In nucleotides, the CDR3 is TGTGCCAGCAGCCGCCTCCCAGTCGGGGCGGGGGAGCAGTACTTC.

The CDR3 is CASSQDGGTRQQFF. CDR3 sequence (DNA): TGCGCCAGCAGCCAAGATGGAGGAACTAGGCAGCAGTTCTTC. V and J are TRBV4-1 and TRBJ2-1; D might be TRBD2 (5 bases). Germline-derived CDR1 and CDR2 are MGHRA and YSYEKL. V was clipped by 0 bases and J by 11 bases, with 14 bases between them. The CDR3 sequence is 14 residues long.

A single count supports this clone. The chain links TRBV5-4 to TRBJ1-2; tentatively, D is TRBD1 (5 bases). This CDR3 spans 15 amino acids. V lost 3 bases to trimming and J lost 4 bases, with 16 bases between them. CDR1 SGHNT and CDR2 YYREEE come from the germline V gene (reference sequence). CDR3 residues: CASSSPGVGIYGYTF. CDR3 in DNA: TGTGCCAGCAGCTCGCCGGGGGTGGGGATCTATGGCTACACCTTC.

This clone was detected only a few times. The rearrangement uses TRBV2 and TRBJ1-2; TRBD1 matches 8 bases. Trimming cost V 7 bases and J 7 bases; bases outside gene matches: 5. The CDR3 has 12 amino acids. Germline assignment: CDR1 SNHLY and CDR2 FYNNEI. The CDR3 DNA follows: TGTGCCAGCAAGCAGGGGGCTGGTGGCTACACCTTC. Its protein product is CASKQGAGGYTF. The entire variable domain, with the rest obtained from reference TRBV2 and TRBJ1-2, is as follows: EPEVTQTPSHQVTQMGQEVILRCVPISNHLYFYWYRQILGQKVEFLVSFYNNEISEKSEIFDDQFSVERPDGSNFTLKIRSTKLEDSAMYFCASKQGAGGYTFGSGTRLTVV.

V gene TRBV5-1 combines with J gene TRBJ2-3, with 9 positions matching TRBD2. CDR3 size: 18 residues. V was pared by 2 bases and J by 4 bases, with 14 bases of the junction left unmatched. CDR1 and CDR2 (germline): SGHRS, YFSETQ. DNA for the CDR3: TGCGCCAGCAGCTTTGGAAGCGGGGGGTCCCGTGGGGCAGATACGCAGTATTTT. Translation gives CASSFGSGGSRGADTQYF.

This clone appeared a single time. The rearrangement links TRBV5-4 to TRBJ2-3; 9 bases line up with TRBD1. This CDR3 has 16 amino acids. With V trimmed by 5 bases and J by 1 base, 8 bases remained unmatched. Germline V gene data show CDR1 as SGHNT and CDR2 as YYREEE (reference sequence). CDR3 in DNA: TGTGCCAGCAGTTCTCCTGACAGGGGGGGCACAGATACGCAGTATTTT. It codes for CASSSPDRGGTDTQYF. Full variable domain (remainder filled in from reference TRBV5-4 and TRBJ2-3): ETGVTQSPTHLIKTRGQQVTLRCSSQSGHNTVSWYQQALGQGPQFIFQYYREEENGRGNFPPRFSGLQFPNYSSELNVNALELDDSALYLCASSSPDRGGTDTQYFGPGTRLTVL.

This clone was observed a single time. The chain recombines TRBV19 with TRBJ2-2; D is perhaps TRBD2 (5 bases). CDR1 is LNHDA and CDR2 is SQIVND in the germline V gene (reference sequence). This CDR3 is built from 13 residues. Trimming left V 4 bases short and J 6 bases short, with 9 bases between. The CDR3, as DNA: TGTGCCAGTAGTACGACGAGGGCCGGGGAGCTGTTTTTT. Encoded protein: CASSTTRAGELFF. The whole variable domain, filled in from reference TRBV19 and TRBJ2-2, reads DGGITQSPKYLFRKEGQNVTLSCEQNLNHDAMYWYRQDPGQGLRLIYYSQIVNDFQKGDIAEGYSVSREKKESFPLTVTSAQKNPTAFYLCASSTTRAGELFFGEGSRLTVL.

V is TRBV7-6 and J is TRBJ1-1, with 7 bases that match TRBD1. The CDR3 extends over 14 amino acids. Per germline, CDR1 SGHVS and CDR2 FNYEAQ. Trimming removed 4 bases from V and 9 bases from J; junction bases left unmatched: 11. The CDR3 DNA is TGTGCCAGCAGCTCCTTACAGGGGTCGGTGCAAGCTTTCTTT. It yields the protein CASSSLQGSVQAFF.

The CDR3 DNA reads as TGTGCCAGCTCGCTACTAGCGGGCCTCACCGGGGAGCTGTTTTTT. This translates into CASSLLAGLTGELFF. This chain uses TRBV18 with TRBJ2-2; 9 nucleotides agree with TRBD2. V lost 6 bases and J lost 4; bases outside the gene matches: 6. CDR1 and CDR2 (germline): KGHSH, LQKENI. CDR3 length: 15 amino acids.

The chain employs TRBV30 and TRBJ1-2; 8 positions agree with TRBD1. Unmatched junction bases numbered 5, after V lost 4 bases and J lost 4 bases. The CDR3 runs 13 residues. Germline CDR1 reads GTSNPN; CDR2 reads SVGIG (reference sequence). DNA for the CDR3: TGTGCCTGGAACCGGGACAGGCCCTATGGCTACACCTTC. It encodes CAWNRDRPYGYTF.

V gene TRBV28 combines with J gene TRBJ1-4; possible D gene TRBD1, 6 bases. V was clipped by 5 bases and J by 6 bases, with 16 bases between them. This CDR3 has 15 amino acids. Per the germline V gene, CDR1 is MDHEN and CDR2 is SYDVKM. CDR3 in DNA: TGTGCCAGCAGTATACCGGGACCAGGGGATGAAAAACTGTTTTTT. The encoded protein is CASSIPGPGDEKLFF.

CDR3 in amino acids: CASGPSVGGGYGYTF. In nucleotides, the CDR3 is TGTGCCAGCGGCCCGAGCGTCGGGGGGGGCTATGGCTACACCTTC. The V call is TRBV7-8, the J call TRBJ1-2; TRBD1 is a possible D gene (5 bases). In germline, CDR1 is SGHVS, CDR2 FQNEAQ. V lost 8 bases to trimming and J lost 4 bases, with 20 bases between them. This CDR3 region has 15 residues.

V usage is TRBV30 and J usage is TRBJ1-2; TRBD1 might be the D (5 bases). This CDR3 is 15 amino acids long. Trimming removed 1 base at V and 8 bases at J, with 20 bases between. Germline lookup yields CDR1 GTSNPN and CDR2 SVGIG (reference sequence). CDR3 sequence reads: CAWSAGDSAARGYTF. The CDR3 bases are TGTGCCTGGAGTGCAGGAGACAGCGCTGCTCGAGGCTACACCTTC.

This clone was seen once. The chain uses TRBV19 and TRBJ1-6; TRBD1 matches at 7 bases. Trimming took 3 bases from V and 13 from J; bases not matched to a gene: 15. From germline, CDR1 is LNHDA and CDR2 SQIVND (reference sequence). The CDR3 is 16 amino acids. The CDR3 bases are TGTGCCAGTAGTATGACCCCCGGGACAGCCAATCCGCCCCTCCACTTT. This translates into CASSMTPGTANPPLHF.

The chain carries TRBV11-3 and TRBJ2-2; D unclear. V was trimmed by 0 bases and J by 6 bases, leaving 14 bases between them. Germline CDR1 is SGHNT and CDR2 is YENEEA. There are 16 residues in the CDR3. CDR3 in DNA: TGTGCCAGCAGCTTAGATCACACTGGAGCGTCCGGGGAGCTGTTTTTT. It codes for CASSLDHTGASGELFF.

The chain carries TRBV9 and TRBJ1-6, with D maybe TRBD1 (5 bases). From germline, CDR1 is SGDLS and CDR2 YYNGEE. The ends were cut back, 5 bases at V and 13 bases at J, with 16 bases in the middle. The CDR3 consists of 13 residues. The CDR3 region has the DNA TGTGCCAGCAGTCCTTTTCGGGGGGTGCCCCTCCACTTT. It codes for CASSPFRGVPLHF.

The chain links TRBV30 to TRBJ1-2; D unresolved. Germline values: CDR1 GTSNPN, CDR2 SVGIG (reference sequence). The CDR3 is 13 residues long. V was pared by 4 bases and J by 4 bases, with 13 bases between. As DNA, the CDR3 is TGTGCCTGGACTCGTGGAGGATTCTATGGCTACACCTTC. Its translation is CAWTRGGFYGYTF.

The chain carries TRBV19 and TRBJ1-2, with 10 bases that match TRBD1. Looked up from germline, CDR1 is LNHDA and CDR2 is SQIVND (reference sequence). The CDR3 covers 13 residues. V lost 6 bases, J lost 11 bases, and 9 bases stayed unmatched. This CDR3 is CASSEVGTGVYTF. DNA of the CDR3: TGTGCCAGTAGCGAGGTGGGGACAGGGGTGTACACCTTC.

The chain combines TRBV11-2 with TRBJ2-7; possibly TRBD2 for D (7 bases). The germline V gene has CDR1 SGHAT and CDR2 FQNNGV. Trimming stripped 1 base from V and 2 bases from J, with 12 bases between. The CDR3 runs to 15 residues. Written as DNA, the CDR3 is TGTGCCAGCAGCTTAGTAGGGGGGGGTCCCTACGAGCAGTACTTC. This encodes CASSLVGGGPYEQYF.

The chain carries TRBV7-2 and TRBJ2-7; D is perhaps TRBD2 (6 bases). The V gene lost 5 bases and the J gene lost 6 bases, with 17 bases spanning the gap. Germline V gene lookup returns CDR1 SGHTA and CDR2 FQGNSA. CDR3 length: 14 residues. DNA for the CDR3: TGTGCCAGCAGCCCCATACCCGAAGCGGGCGAGCAGTACTTC. It codes for CASSPIPEAGEQYF.

The chain is built from TRBV30 and TRBJ1-5; D may be TRBD1 (5 bases). Between the trimmed V and J ends, which lost 1 base and 2 bases, there was a span of 18 bases. The CDR3 loop spans 17 amino acids. The germline gives CDR1 GTSNPN, CDR2 SVGIG (reference sequence). Here the CDR3 DNA reads TGTGCCTGGAGTGCCGAGTGGGGCGCTGGGGGCAATCAGCCCCAGCATTTT. Translated: CAWSAEWGAGGNQPQHF. The complete variable domain, with remaining parts taken from reference TRBV30 and TRBJ1-5, reads SQTIHQWPATLVQPVGSPLSLECTVEGTSNPNLYWYRQAAGRGLQLLFYSVGIGQISSEVPQNLSASRPQDRQFILSSKKLLLSDSGFYLCAWSAEWGAGGNQPQHFGDGTRLSIL.

This chain links TRBV5-1 with TRBJ2-5; weak D call: TRBD1 (6 bases). This CDR3 comprises 15 residues. Germline CDR1 is SGHRS and CDR2 is YFSETQ. V was clipped by 4 bases and J by 1 base, with 14 bases between them. As DNA, the CDR3 is TGCGCCAGCAGCATCAGGGGCCCCTTCCAAGAGACCCAGTACTTC. Translated: CASSIRGPFQETQYF.

The chain carries TRBV19 and TRBJ2-4, with TRBD1 identical over 8 bases. V trimming: 5 bases; J trimming: 0 bases; junction bases outside the gene matches: 6. The CDR3 runs to 16 residues. Germline CDR1 is LNHDA and CDR2 is SQIVND (reference sequence). CDR3: CASSPGTGRAKNIQYF. In DNA form, the CDR3 reads TGTGCCAGTAGTCCTGGGACAGGCCGAGCCAAAAACATTCAGTACTTC.

The genes are TRBV10-3 and TRBJ2-2; D may be TRBD1 (6 bases). The CDR3 length is 15 residues. Trimming pared 3 bases from V and 7 bases from J, leaving 15 bases between. Germline V gene lookup returns CDR1 ENHRY and CDR2 SYGVKD. CDR3 in amino acids: CAISEDRLEFGELFF. The CDR3 region has the DNA TGTGCCATCAGTGAAGACAGGCTTGAGTTCGGGGAGCTGTTTTTT.

The chain couples TRBV2 to TRBJ2-2, with 10 nucleotides matching TRBD2. The germline V gene encodes CDR1 SNHLY and CDR2 FYNNEI. After removal of 4 bases from V and 7 bases from J, the junction contained 9 bases not matched to a gene. This CDR3 is 16 amino acids long. The CDR3 spells CASSGGAGGPHGELFF. The CDR3 nucleotides are TGTGCCAGCAGTGGGGGAGCGGGGGGGCCCCACGGGGAGCTGTTTTTT.

The V and J genes are TRBV5-1 and TRBJ1-2, with 10 bases identical to TRBD1. With V trimmed by 2 bases and J by 3 bases, 4 bases remained unmatched. The CDR3 consists of 15 residues. Germline V gene lookup returns CDR1 SGHRS and CDR2 YFSETQ. CDR3 amino acids: CASSFRDRGHYGYTF. CDR3 sequence (DNA): TGCGCCAGCAGCTTCCGGGACAGGGGACACTATGGCTACACCTTC.

The chain combines TRBV27 with TRBJ2-7; 8 bases agree with TRBD1. Per germline, CDR1 MNHEY and CDR2 SMNVEV (reference sequence). CDR3 length: 14 residues. V was pared by 7 bases and J by 4 bases, with 9 bases of the junction left unmatched. The CDR3 sequence is CASTAPGQAYEQYF. The CDR3 nucleotides read TGTGCCAGCACCGCACCGGGACAGGCTTACGAGCAGTACTTC.

The J gene is TRBJ2-7, the V gene TRBV6-1, with no clear D. The CDR3 loop spans 12 amino acids. Germline CDR1 is MNHNS and CDR2 is SASEGT. With 3 bases removed from V and 3 bases from J, the gap between germline ends came to 6 bases. Here the CDR3 DNA reads TGTGCCAGCAGTGAGGCCCGCTACGAGCAGTACTTC. Its protein product is CASSEARYEQYF.

This chain joins TRBV28 and TRBJ1-2; 11 positions agree with TRBD1. Per the germline V gene, CDR1 is MDHEN and CDR2 is SYDVKM. The CDR3 contains 17 residues. J lost 4 bases, V lost 6 bases, and 13 bases had no gene match. The CDR3 region is CASSLGQGARKGYGYTF. CDR3 DNA: TGTGCCAGCAGCTTAGGACAGGGGGCGAGGAAAGGCTATGGCTACACCTTC.

The J gene is TRBJ2-6, the V gene TRBV28; maybe TRBD2 (6 bases). The germline gives CDR1 MDHEN, CDR2 SYDVKM. Trimming cost V 2 bases and J 1 base, with 6 bases left between them. CDR3 length equals 15 residues. The CDR3 DNA follows: TGTGCCAGCAGTTTAGGGGGGTCTGGGGCCAACGTCCTGACTTTC. This encodes CASSLGGSGANVLTF.

The rearrangement links TRBV9 to TRBJ1-1; no clear D gene. V dropped 0 bases and J dropped 4 bases, with 7 bases sitting between them. The CDR3 is 13 amino acids. Germline CDR1 SGDLS, CDR2 YYNGEE. The DNA of the CDR3 is TGTGCCAGCAGCGTAGAGGGAGGCACTGAAGCTTTCTTT. Its translation: CASSVEGGTEAFF.

The rearrangement links TRBV2 to TRBJ2-1; D is possibly TRBD2 (5 bases). The V end was cut by 2 bases, the J end by 6 bases, with 14 bases between. This CDR3 spans 15 amino acids. CDR1 and CDR2 (germline): SNHLY, FYNNEI. The CDR3 sequence: CASSEFRASPNEQFF. The CDR3 DNA reads TGTGCCAGCAGTGAATTTCGGGCTAGCCCCAATGAGCAGTTCTTC.